This TCR beta chain appears in the sequencing data of a study of neurological immune-mediated disorders. Overall study results and limits: Multiple sclerosis, the disease with the least TCR clonal expansion, fell below healthy controls, whereas HTLV-1-associated myelopathy showed the most.

This CDR3 has 14 amino acids. From germline, CDR1 is ENHRY and CDR2 SYGVKD. Trimming removed 10 bases at V and 5 bases at J, with 19 bases between. Each TCR transcript was tagged with a 10-nucleotide random UMI during 5'RACE. TCRdb re-called the 5' RACE reads with MiXCR, one entry per CDR3 protein. The table shows 39,000 or so distinct CDR3 sequences, with roughly 4.8% occurring only once. This clonotype was found many times. Antigen specificity is unknown. Healthy controls comprised blood bank volunteers in Maryland, USA. For the sorted libraries, around 1 million CD4+ or CD8+ T cells were used. The J gene is TRBJ2-3, the V gene TRBV10-3; maybe TRBD2 (5 bases). Sequences were obtained from CD4+ T cells from blood. The TCR was taken from a young man in good health. CDR3 bases: TGTGCCACCAAGCGGACCGGGCGGGTAGATACGCAGTATTTT. Its translation: CATKRTGRVDTQYF.